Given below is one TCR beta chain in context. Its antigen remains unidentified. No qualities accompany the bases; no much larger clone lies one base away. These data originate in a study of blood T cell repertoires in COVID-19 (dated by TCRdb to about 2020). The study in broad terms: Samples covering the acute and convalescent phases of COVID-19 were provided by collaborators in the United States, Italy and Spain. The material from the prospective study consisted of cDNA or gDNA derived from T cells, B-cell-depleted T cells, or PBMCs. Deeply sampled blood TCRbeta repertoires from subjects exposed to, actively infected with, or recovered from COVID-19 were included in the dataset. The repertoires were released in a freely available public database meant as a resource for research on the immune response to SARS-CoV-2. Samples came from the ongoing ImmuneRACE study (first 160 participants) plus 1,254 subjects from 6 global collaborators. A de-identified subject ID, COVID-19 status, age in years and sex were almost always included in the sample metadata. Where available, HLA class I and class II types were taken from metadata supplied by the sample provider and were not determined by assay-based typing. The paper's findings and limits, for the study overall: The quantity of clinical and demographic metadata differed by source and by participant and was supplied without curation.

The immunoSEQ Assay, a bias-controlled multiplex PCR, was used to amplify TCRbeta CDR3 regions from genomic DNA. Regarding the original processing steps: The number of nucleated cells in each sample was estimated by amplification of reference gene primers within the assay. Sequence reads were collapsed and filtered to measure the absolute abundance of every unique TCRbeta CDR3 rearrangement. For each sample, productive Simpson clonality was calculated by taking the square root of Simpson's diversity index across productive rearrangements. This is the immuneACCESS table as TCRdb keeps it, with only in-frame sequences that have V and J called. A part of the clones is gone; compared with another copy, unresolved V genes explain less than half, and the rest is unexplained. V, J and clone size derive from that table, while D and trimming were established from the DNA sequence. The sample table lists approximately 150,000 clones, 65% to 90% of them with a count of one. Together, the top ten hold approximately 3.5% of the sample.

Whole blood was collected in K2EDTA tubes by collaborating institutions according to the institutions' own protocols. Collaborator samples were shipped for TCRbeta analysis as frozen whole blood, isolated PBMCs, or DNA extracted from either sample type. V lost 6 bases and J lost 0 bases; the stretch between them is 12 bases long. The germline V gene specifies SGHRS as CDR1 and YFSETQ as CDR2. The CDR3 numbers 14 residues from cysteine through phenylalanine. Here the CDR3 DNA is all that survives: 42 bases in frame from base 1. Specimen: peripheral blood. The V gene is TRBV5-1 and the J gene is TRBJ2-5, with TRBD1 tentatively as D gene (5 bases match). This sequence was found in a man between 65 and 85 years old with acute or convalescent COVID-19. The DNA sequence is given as TGCGCCAGCAAGGGGCAGACGGACCAAGAGACCCAGTACTTC. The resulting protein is CASKGQTDQETQYF.